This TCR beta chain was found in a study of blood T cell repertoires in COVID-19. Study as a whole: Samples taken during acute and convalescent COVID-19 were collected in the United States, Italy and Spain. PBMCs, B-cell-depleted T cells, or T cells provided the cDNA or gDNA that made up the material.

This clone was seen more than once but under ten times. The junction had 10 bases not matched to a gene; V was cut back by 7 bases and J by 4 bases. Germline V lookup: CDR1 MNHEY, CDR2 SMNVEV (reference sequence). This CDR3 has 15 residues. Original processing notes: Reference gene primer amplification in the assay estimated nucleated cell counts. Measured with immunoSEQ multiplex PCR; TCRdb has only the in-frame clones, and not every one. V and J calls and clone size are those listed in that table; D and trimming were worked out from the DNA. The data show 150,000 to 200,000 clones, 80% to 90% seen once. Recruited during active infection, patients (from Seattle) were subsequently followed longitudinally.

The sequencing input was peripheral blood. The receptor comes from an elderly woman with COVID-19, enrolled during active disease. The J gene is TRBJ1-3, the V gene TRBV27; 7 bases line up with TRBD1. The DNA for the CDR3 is TGTGCCAGCAAGTTCGCGGCGGGACAGGGAAACACCATATATTTT. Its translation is CASKFAAGQGNTIYF.